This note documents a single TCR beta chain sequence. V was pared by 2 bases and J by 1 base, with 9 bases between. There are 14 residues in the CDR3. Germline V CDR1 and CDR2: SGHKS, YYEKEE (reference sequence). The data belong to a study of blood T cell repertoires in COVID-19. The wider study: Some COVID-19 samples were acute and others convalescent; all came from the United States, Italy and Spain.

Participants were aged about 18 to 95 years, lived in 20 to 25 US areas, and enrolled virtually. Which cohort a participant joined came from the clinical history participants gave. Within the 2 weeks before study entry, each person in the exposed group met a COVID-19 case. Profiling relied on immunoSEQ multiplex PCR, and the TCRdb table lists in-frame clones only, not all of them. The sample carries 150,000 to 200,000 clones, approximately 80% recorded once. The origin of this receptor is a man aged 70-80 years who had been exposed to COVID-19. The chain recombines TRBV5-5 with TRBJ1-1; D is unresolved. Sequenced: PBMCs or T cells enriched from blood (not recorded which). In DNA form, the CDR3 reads TGTGCCAGCAGCTTAAGGCGGGGGAACACTGAAGCTTTCTTT. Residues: CASSLRRGNTEAFF.